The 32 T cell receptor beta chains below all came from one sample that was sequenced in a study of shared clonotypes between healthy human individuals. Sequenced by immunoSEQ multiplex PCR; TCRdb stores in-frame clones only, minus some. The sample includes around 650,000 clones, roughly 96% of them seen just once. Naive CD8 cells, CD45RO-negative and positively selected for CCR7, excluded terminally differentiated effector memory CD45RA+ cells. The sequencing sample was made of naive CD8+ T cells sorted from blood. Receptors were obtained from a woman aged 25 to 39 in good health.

The CDR3 loop is CASSTLRGDEQYF. The DNA of the CDR3 is TGTGCCAGCAGCACCCTAAGAGGGGACGAGCAGTACTTC. The V gene is TRBV7-8, the J gene TRBJ2-7; D might be TRBD1 or TRBD2, each matching 5 bases. This CDR3 region has 13 residues. Germline V gene lookup returns CDR1 SGHVS and CDR2 FQNEAQ. The V end lost 5 bases, the J end lost 5 bases, and 13 bases lay between the germline ends.

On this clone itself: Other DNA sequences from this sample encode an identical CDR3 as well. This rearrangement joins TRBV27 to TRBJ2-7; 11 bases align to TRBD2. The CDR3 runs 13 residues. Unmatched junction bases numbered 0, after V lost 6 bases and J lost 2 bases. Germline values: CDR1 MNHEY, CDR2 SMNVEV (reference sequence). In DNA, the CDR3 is TGTGCCAGCAGGACTAGCGGGACCTACGAGCAGTACTTC. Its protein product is CASRTSGTYEQYF.

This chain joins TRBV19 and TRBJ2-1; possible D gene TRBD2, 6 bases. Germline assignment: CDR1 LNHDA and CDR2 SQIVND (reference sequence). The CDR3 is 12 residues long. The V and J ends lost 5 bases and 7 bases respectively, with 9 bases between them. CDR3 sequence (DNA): TGTGCCAGTAGTCTCAGCGGGAATGAGCAGTTCTTC. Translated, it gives CASSLSGNEQFF.

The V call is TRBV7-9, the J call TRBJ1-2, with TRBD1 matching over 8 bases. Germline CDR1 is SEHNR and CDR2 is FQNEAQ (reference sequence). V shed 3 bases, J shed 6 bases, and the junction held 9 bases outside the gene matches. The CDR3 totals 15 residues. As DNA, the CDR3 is TGTGCCAGCAGCTTGGGGGCAGGGGGCCCCAATGGCTACACCTTC. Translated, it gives CASSLGAGGPNGYTF.

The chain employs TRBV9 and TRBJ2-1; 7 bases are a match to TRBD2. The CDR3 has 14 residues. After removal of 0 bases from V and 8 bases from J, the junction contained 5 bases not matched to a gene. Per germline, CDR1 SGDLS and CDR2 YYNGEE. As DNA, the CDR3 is TGTGCCAGCAGCGTAGGCGGGAGTATGGATGAGCAGTTCTTC. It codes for CASSVGGSMDEQFF.

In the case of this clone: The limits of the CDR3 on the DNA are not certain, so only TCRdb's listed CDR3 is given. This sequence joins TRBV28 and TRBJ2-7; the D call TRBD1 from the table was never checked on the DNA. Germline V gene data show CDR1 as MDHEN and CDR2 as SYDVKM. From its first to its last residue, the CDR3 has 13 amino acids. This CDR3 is CASSTSDSYEQYF.

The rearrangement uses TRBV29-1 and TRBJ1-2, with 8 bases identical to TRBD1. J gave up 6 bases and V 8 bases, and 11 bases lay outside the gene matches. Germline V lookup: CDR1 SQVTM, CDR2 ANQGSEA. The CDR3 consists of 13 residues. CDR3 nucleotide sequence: TGCAGCTCGGGACAGGTCGCGGCGGATGGCTACACCTTC. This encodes CSSGQVAADGYTF.

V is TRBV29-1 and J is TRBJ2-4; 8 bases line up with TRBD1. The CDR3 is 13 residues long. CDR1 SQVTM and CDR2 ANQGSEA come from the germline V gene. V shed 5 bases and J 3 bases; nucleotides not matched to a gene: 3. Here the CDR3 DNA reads TGCAGCGTTAAAGGACAGGGCAAAAACATTCAGTACTTC. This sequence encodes CSVKGQGKNIQYF.

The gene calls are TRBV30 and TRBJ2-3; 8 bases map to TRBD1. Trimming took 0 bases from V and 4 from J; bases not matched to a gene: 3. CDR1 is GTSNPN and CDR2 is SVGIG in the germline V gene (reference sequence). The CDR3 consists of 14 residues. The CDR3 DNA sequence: TGTGCCTGGAGTGTAGACAGGGGCGCAGATACGCAGTATTTT. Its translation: CAWSVDRGADTQYF.

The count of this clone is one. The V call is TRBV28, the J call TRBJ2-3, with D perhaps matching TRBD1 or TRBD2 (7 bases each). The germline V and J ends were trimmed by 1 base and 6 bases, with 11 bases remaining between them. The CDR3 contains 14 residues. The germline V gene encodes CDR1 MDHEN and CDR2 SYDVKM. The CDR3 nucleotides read TGTGCCAGCAGTTTATTCCAGGGGGGGGATACGCAGTATTTT. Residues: CASSLFQGGDTQYF.

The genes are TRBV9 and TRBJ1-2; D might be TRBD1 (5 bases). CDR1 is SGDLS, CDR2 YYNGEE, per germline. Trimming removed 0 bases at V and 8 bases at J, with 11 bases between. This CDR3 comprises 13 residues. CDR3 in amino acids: CASSVGGYEGYTF. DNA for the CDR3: TGTGCCAGCAGCGTAGGGGGGTATGAGGGCTACACCTTC.

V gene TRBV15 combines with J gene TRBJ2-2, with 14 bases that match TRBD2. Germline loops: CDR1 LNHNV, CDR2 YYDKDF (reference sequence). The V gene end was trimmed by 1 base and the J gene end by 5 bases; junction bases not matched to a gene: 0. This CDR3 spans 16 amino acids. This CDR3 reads CATSRGTSGRTGELFF. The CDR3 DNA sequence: TGTGCCACCAGCAGAGGGACTAGCGGGAGGACCGGGGAGCTGTTTTTT.

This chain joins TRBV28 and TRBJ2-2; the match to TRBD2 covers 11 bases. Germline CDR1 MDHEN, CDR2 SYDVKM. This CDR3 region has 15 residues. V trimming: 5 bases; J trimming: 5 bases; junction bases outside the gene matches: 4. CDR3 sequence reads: CASSIAGGMTGELFF. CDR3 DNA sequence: TGTGCCAGCAGTATAGCGGGAGGGATGACCGGGGAGCTGTTTTTT. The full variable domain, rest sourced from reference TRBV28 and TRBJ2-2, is DVKVTQSSRYLVKRTGEKVFLECVQDMDHENMFWYRQDPGLGLRLIYFSYDVKMKEKGDIPEGYSVSREKKERFSLILESASTNQTSMYLCASSIAGGMTGELFFGEGSRLTVL.

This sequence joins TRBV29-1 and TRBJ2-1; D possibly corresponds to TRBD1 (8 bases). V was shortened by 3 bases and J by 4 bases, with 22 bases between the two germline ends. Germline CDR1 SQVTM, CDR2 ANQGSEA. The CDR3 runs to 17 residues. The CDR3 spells CSVDGRGLAVPYNEQFF. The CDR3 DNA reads TGCAGCGTTGATGGCAGGGGGCTAGCGGTACCATACAATGAGCAGTTCTTC.

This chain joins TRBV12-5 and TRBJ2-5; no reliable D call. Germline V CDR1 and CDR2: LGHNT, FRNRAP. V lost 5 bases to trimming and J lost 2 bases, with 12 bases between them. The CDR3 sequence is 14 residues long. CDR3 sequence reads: CASGPSTSQETQYF. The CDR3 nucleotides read TGTGCTAGTGGTCCGTCTACATCACAAGAGACCCAGTACTTC.

The CDR3 region has the DNA TGTGCCAGTAGTCTCCGGATGAACACTGAAGCTTTCTTT. As protein: CASSLRMNTEAFF. The chain joins TRBV19 to TRBJ1-1, with unresolved D. Germline CDR1 reads LNHDA; CDR2 reads SQIVND (reference sequence). Trimming took off 5 bases at V and 0 bases at J, with 7 bases between the two ends. This CDR3 is built from 13 residues.

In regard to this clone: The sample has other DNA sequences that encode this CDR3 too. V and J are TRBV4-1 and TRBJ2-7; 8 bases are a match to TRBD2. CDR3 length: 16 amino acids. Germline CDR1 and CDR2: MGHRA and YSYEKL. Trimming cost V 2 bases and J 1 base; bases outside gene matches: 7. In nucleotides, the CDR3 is TGCGCCAGCAGCCAAAATCTAGCGGGCGGTTCCTACGAGCAGTACTTC. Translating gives CASSQNLAGGSYEQYF.

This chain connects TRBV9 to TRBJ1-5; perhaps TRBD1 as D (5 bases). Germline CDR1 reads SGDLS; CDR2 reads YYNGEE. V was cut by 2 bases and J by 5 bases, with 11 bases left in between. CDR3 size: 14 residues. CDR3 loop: CASSVSWGDQPQHF. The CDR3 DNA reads TGTGCCAGCAGCGTGAGTTGGGGGGATCAGCCCCAGCATTTT.

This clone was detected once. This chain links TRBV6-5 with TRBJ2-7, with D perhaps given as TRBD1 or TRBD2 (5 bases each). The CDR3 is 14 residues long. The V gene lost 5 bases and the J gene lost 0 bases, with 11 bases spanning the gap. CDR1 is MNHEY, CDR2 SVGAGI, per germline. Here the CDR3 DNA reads TGTGCCAGCAGTACCTCGGGACCCTCCTACGAGCAGTACTTC. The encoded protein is CASSTSGPSYEQYF.

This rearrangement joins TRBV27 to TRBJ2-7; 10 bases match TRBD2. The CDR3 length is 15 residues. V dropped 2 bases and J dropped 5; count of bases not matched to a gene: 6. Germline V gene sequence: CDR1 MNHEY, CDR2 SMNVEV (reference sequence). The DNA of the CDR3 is TGTGCCAGCAGTTTAGTCGCTAGCGGGAGACACGAGCAGTACTTC. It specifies CASSLVASGRHEQYF.

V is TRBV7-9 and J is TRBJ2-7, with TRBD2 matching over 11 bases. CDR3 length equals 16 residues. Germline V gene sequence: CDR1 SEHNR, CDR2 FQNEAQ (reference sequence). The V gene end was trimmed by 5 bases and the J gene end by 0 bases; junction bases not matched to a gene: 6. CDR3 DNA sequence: TGTGCCAGCAGCACTCTCACTAGCGGGAGCTCCTACGAGCAGTACTTC. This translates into CASSTLTSGSSYEQYF.

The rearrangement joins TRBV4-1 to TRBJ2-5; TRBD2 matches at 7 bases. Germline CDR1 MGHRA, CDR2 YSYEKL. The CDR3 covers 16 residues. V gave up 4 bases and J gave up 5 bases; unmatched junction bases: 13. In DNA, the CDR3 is TGCGCCAGCAGCCCCCCCGGGGAGGGATCGGGTGAGACCCAGTACTTC. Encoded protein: CASSPPGEGSGETQYF.

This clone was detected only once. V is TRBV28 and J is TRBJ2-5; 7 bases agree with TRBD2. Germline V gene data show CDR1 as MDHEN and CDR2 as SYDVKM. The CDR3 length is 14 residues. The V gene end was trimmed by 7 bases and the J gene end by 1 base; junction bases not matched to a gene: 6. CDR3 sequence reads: CASTTTGGQETQYF. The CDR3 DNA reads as TGTGCCAGCACAACGACGGGGGGCCAAGAGACCCAGTACTTC.

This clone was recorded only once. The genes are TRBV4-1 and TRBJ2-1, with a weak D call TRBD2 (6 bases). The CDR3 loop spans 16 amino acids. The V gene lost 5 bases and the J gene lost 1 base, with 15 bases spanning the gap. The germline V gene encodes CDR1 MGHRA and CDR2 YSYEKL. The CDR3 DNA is TGCGCCAGCAGCGAACTAGCAGGAGTTTCCTACAATGAGCAGTTCTTC. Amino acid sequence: CASSELAGVSYNEQFF.

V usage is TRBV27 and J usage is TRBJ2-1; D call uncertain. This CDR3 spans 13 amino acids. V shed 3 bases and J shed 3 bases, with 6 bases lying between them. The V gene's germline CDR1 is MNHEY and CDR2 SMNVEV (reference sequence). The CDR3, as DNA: TGTGCCAGCAGTTTGTACTACTACAATGAGCAGTTCTTC. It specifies CASSLYYYNEQFF.

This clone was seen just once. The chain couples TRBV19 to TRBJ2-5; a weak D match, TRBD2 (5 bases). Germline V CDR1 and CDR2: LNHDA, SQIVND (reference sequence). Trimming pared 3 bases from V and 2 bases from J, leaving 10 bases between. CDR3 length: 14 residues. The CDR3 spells CASSMAGGQETQYF. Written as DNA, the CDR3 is TGTGCCAGTAGTATGGCCGGAGGTCAAGAGACCCAGTACTTC.

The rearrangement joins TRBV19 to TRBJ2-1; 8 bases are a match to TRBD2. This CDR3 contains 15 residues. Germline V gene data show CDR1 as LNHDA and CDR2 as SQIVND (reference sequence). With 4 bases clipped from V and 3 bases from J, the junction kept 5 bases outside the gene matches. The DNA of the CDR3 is TGTGCCAGTAGTACAACTAGCGGACTCTACAATGAGCAGTTCTTC. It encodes CASSTTSGLYNEQFF.

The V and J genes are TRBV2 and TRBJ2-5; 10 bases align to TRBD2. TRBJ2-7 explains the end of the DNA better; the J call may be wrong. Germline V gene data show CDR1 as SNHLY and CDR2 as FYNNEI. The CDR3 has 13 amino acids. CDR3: CAGRLAGAYEQYF. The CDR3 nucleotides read TGTGCCGGACGACTAGCGGGCGCCTACGAGCAGTACTTC.

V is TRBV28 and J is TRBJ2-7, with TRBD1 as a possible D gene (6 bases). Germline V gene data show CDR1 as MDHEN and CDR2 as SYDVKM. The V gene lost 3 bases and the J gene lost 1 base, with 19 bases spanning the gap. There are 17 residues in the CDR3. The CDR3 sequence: CASSFRQGSVSSYEQYF. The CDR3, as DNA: TGTGCCAGCAGTTTTCGGCAGGGGTCGGTTAGTTCCTACGAGCAGTACTTC.

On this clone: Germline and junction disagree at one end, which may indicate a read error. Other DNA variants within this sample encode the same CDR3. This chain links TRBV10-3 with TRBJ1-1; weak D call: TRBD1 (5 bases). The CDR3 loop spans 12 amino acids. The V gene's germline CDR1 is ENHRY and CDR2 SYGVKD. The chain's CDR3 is CAIRGTRTEAFF. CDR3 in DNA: TGTGCCATCAGGGGGACGCGAACTGAAGCCTTCTTT.

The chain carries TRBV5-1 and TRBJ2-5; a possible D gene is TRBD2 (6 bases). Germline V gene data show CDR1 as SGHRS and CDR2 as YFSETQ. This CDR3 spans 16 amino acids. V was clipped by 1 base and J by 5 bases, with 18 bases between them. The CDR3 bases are TGCGCCAGCAGCTTGTTTTATTCAGTCGGGGGTGAGACCCAGTACTTC. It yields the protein CASSLFYSVGGETQYF.

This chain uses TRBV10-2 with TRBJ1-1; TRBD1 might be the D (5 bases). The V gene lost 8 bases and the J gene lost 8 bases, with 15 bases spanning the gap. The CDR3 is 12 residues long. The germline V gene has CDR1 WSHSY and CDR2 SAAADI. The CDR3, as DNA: TGCGCCAGCGTCCTTGGGGCTTCCGAAGCTTTCTTT. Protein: CASVLGASEAFF.